This T cell receptor beta chain was recorded in a study of T cell changes during pregnancy in multiple sclerosis. After removal of 4 bases from V and 7 bases from J, the junction contained 20 bases not matched to a gene. Germline V gene data show CDR1 as SGHTS and CDR2 as YDEGEE. The CDR3 contains 19 residues. TCRdb's copy holds only in-frame clones and misses some; the assay was immunoSEQ multiplex PCR. The sample has around 50,000 clones; around 94% are singletons. The chain combines TRBV5-8 with TRBJ1-4; 9 bases align to TRBD1. This TCR was sampled from a female donor with multiple sclerosis, enrolled in a pregnancy study. The sequenced sample was CD4+ T cells from peripheral blood mononuclear cells, obtained in the third trimester of pregnancy. The CDR3 sequence: CASSRAPGQGFSLVEKLFF. The CDR3 DNA is TGTGCCAGCAGCCGCGCACCGGGACAGGGTTTTTCGTTGGTTGAAAAACTGTTTTTT.